The rows below give T cell receptor beta chains drawn from one sample of a study of shared clonotypes between healthy human individuals. The repertoire was sequenced with immunoSEQ multiplex PCR; TCRdb's copy has only in-frame clones and lacks some. The sample contains 2 million to 2.5 million clones, around 93% of which appear only once. The specimen was naive CD4+ T cells from PBMCs. The receptors come from a man aged 18-30 years in good health. Some clones in this sample may be carry-over from other donors' samples. Both conserved end residues are part of each CDR3. D genes are given only for firm matches. Where a row states a size, it is once, few, many or the class of an expanded clone; other rows omit it.

j_call	d_call	v_call	clone_size	cdr3_nt	cdr3_aa
TRBJ1-5	NA	TRBV27	NA	TGTGCCAGCAGTTTGGAGAGCAATCAGCCCCAGCATTTT	CASSLESNQPQHF
TRBJ1-1	NA	TRBV5-4	few	TGTGCCAGCAGCTTCAGCGGCCGATCGAACACTGAAGCTTTCTTT	CASSFSGRSNTEAFF
TRBJ2-5	NA	TRBV5-6	NA	TGTGCCAGCAGCTTGGTCAGGTCTGAGACCCAGTACTTC	CASSLVRSETQYF
TRBJ2-2	TRBD1	TRBV14	once	TGTGCCAGCAGCCGACAGGGGGCAGTGAGCACCGGGGAGCTGTTTTTT	CASSRQGAVSTGELFF
TRBJ2-2	NA	TRBV7-9	NA	TGTGCCAGCAGCACCCGGACAGTCACCGGGGAGCTGTTTTTT	CASSTRTVTGELFF
TRBJ1-2	NA	TRBV20-1	NA	TGCAGCGCTTGGGCATTACCTGGCTACACCTTC	CSAWALPGYTF
TRBJ2-3	TRBD2	TRBV7-2	NA	TGTGCCAGCAGCTTATATTCCGGGAGGGCCGCAGATACGCAGTATTTT	CASSLYSGRAADTQYF
TRBJ1-2	NA	TRBV28	NA	TGTGCCAGCAGCTCACCCTCGGGGTCCTCTTACGGCTACACCTTC	CASSSPSGSSYGYTF
TRBJ2-1	TRBD2	TRBV5-4	NA	TGTGCCAGCAGCTCTAGCGCGGGAGCCTACAATGAGCAGTTCTTC	CASSSSAGAYNEQFF
TRBJ2-7	TRBD1	TRBV6-5	once	TGTGCCAGCAGCGGGACAGGTTCCTACGAGCAGTACTTC	CASSGTGSYEQYF
TRBJ1-5	NA	TRBV6-6	once	TGTGCCGGAACAGGCCCCAGAGGCAATCAGCCCCAGCATTTT	CAGTGPRGNQPQHF
TRBJ2-7	TRBD2	TRBV6-5	NA	TGTGCCAGCAGTTACGGTAGCGGGCGGAGATCCTACGAGCAGTACTTC	CASSYGSGRRSYEQYF
TRBJ2-7	NA	TRBV6-5	NA	TGTGCCAGCAGTTACTCGGACAGTGTCTACGAGCAGTACTTC	CASSYSDSVYEQYF
TRBJ1-2	TRBD1	TRBV11-2	NA	TGTGCCAGCAGCTTGAGACAGGGTCACTATGGCTACACCTTC	CASSLRQGHYGYTF
TRBJ1-1	NA	TRBV6-1	NA	TGTGCCAGCAGTGAACTACATTACACTGAAGCTTTCTTT	CASSELHYTEAFF
TRBJ1-5	NA	TRBV19	NA	TGTGCCAGTATCGCCCGGGGGGGACCGGTGGGCAATCAGCCCCAGCATTTT	CASIARGGPVGNQPQHF
TRBJ1-2	TRBD1	TRBV10-3	NA	TGTGCCATCAGTAACTACGGGACAGGGTCCTATGGCTACACCTTC	CAISNYGTGSYGYTF
TRBJ2-6	NA	TRBV5-1	NA	TGCGCCAGCAGCTTTTCAGGGTCCGGGGCCAACGTCCTGACTTTC	CASSFSGSGANVLTF